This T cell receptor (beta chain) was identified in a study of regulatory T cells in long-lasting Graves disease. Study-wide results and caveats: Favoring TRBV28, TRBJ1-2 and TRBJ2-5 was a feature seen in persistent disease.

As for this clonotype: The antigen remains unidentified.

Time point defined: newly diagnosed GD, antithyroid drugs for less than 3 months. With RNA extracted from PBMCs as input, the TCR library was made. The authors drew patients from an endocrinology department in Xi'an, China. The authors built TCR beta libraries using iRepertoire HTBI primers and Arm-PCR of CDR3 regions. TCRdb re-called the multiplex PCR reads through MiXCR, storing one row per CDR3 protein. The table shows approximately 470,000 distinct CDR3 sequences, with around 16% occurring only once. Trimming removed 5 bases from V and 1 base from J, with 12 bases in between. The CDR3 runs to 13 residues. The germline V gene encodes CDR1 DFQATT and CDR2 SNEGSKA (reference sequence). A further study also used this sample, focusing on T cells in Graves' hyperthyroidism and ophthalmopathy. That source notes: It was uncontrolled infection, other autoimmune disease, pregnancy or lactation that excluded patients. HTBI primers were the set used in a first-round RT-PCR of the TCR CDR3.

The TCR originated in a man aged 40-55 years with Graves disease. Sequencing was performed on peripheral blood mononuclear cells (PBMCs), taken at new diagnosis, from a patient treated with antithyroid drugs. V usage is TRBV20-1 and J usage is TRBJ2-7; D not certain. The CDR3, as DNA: TGCAGTGCTCATAGGGCAGGATCCTACGAGCAGTACTTC. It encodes CSAHRAGSYEQYF.